Detailed here is one TCR beta chain. What it binds is not known. From germline, CDR1 is MDHEN and CDR2 SYDVKM. V was pared by 5 bases and J by 4 bases, with 17 bases between. The CDR3 is 15 residues long. The authors isolated PBMCs from about 10 ml of fresh peripheral blood. The authors amplified TCR beta CDR3 regions from RNA transcripts. RT-PCR with HTBI primers came first, then second-round multiplex PCR. MiXCR was run by TCRdb on the multiplex PCR reads, yielding one entry per CDR3 protein. The table includes a few hundred thousand distinct CDR3 sequences, 15% to 20% detected once. The data stem from a study of Graves' ophthalmopathy and Graves' hyperthyroidism. Study-wide findings and caveats: Using a 13-signature model, the authors split ophthalmopathy from stable hyperthyroidism, with roughly 90% sensitivity and approximately 78% specificity.

This rearrangement joins TRBV28 to TRBJ1-1; D gene uncertain. Sequenced sample: peripheral blood. This sequence originates from a woman aged 18-29 years with Graves' ophthalmopathy. CDR3 DNA sequence: TGTGCCAGCAGTCAACGGGTTAGTGATGGCACTGAAGCTTTCTTT. Protein: CASSQRVSDGTEAFF.